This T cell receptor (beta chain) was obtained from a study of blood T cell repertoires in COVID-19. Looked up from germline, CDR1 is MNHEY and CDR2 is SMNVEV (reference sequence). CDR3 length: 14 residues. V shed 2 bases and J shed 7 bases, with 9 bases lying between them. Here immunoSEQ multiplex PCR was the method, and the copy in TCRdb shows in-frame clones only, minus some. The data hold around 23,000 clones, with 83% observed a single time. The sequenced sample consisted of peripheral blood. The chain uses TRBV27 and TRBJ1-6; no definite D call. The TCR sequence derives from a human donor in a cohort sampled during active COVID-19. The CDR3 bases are TGTGCCAGCAGTTTAAAGGGAGGGAATTCACCCCTCCACTTT. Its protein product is CASSLKGGNSPLHF.